This TCR beta chain was obtained from a study of cytomegalovirus exposure and HLA in healthy donors. As for the study in general: About 180 million T cells yielded approximately 110 million unique TCR beta sequences in earlier analysis. Overall study findings and caveats: Immune exposure data for these donors was limited to CMV serostatus.

Notes on this clone: Its antigen is unknown.

These donors, healthy bone marrow donors, were studied. The germline V gene has CDR1 MGHDK and CDR2 SYGVNS. The CDR3 spans 11 residues. PCR involved 60 Vbeta and 13 Jbeta primers. Produced via immunoSEQ multiplex PCR; TCRdb's table is partial and in-frame only. The listing records around 100,000 clones. The J gene is TRBJ2-4, the V gene TRBV25-1, with 7 positions matching TRBD1. Material: PBMCs. This sequence was found in a man aged 25 to 45 in good health and CMV-seronegative. CDR3 DNA sequence: TGTGCATCAGGGGGAGAGGACATTCAGTACTTC. Protein: CASGGEDIQYF.